The T cell receptor (beta chain) under discussion was sequenced for a study of blood T cell repertoires in COVID-19. As originally analysed: Amplification of reference gene primers was used by the study to estimate nucleated cell counts. Measured with immunoSEQ multiplex PCR; TCRdb has only the in-frame clones, and not every one. The DNA gave D and trimming, while V, J and clone size come from that table. The repertoire holds some 140,000 clones, with around 83% as singletons. The TCR comes from a woman aged 60-75 years with COVID-19, enrolled during active disease. The sample consisted of peripheral blood.

The CDR3: CAITPGGRDTEAFF. The CDR3 DNA sequence: TGTGCCATCACCCCGGGAGGGCGAGACACTGAAGCTTTCTTT. The chain has TRBV10-3 and TRBJ1-1; the D is unclear. Germline assignment: CDR1 ENHRY and CDR2 SYGVKD. The CDR3 consists of 14 residues. Trimming cost V 7 bases and J 3 bases, with 15 bases left between them.